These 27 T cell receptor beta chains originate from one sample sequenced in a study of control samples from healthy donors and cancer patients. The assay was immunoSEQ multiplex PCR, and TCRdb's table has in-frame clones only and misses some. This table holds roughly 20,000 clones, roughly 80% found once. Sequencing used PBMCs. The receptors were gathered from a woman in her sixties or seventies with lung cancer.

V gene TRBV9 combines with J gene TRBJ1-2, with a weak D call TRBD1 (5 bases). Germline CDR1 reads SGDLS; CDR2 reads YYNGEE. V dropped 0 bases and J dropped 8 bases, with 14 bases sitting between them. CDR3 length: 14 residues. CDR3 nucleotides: TGTGCCAGCAGCGTAGAAGAAGGGGATAGCGGCTACACCTTC. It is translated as CASSVEEGDSGYTF.

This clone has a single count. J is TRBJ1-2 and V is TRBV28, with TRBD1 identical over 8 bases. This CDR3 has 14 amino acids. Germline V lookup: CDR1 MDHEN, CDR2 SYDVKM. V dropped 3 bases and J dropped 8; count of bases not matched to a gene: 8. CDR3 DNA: TGTGCCAGCAGTTTGCAGGGGGCAGGTGGAGGCTACACCTTC. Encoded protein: CASSLQGAGGGYTF.

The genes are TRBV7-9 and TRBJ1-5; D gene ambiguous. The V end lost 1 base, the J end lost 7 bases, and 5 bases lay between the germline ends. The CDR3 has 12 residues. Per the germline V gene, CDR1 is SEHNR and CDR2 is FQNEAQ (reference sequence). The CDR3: CASSLDGQPQHF. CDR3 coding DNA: TGTGCCAGCAGCTTAGATGGGCAGCCCCAGCATTTT.

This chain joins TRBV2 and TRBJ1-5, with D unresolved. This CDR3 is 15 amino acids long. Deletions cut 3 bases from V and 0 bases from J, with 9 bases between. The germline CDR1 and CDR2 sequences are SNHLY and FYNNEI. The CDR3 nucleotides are TGTGCCAGCAGTGAGGTAACGGCTAGCAATCAGCCCCAGCATTTT. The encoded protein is CASSEVTASNQPQHF.

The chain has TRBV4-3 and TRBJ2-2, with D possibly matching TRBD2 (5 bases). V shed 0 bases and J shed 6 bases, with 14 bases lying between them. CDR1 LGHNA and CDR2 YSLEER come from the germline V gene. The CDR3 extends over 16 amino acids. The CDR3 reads CASSQDLGSFAGELFF. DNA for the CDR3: TGCGCCAGCAGCCAAGATCTAGGGAGCTTCGCCGGGGAGCTGTTTTTT.

The CDR3 DNA sequence: TGTGCCAGCAGCTTGGGGGGGGAGGGTGTTATTGAAAGTGACACTGAAGCTTTCTTT. Protein product: CASSLGGEGVIESDTEAFF. The chain links TRBV5-4 to TRBJ1-1; possible D gene TRBD1, 5 bases. The CDR3 sequence is 19 residues long. The germline CDR1 and CDR2 sequences are SGHNT and YYREEE (reference sequence). V gave up 0 bases and J gave up 3 bases, with 24 bases separating them.

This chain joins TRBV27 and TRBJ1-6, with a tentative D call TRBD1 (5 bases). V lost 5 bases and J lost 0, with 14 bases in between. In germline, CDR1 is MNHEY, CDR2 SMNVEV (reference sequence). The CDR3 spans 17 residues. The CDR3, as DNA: TGTGCCAGCAGTGATGGGGGGAGGAGCTCCTATAATTCACCCCTCCACTTT. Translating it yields CASSDGGRSSYNSPLHF.

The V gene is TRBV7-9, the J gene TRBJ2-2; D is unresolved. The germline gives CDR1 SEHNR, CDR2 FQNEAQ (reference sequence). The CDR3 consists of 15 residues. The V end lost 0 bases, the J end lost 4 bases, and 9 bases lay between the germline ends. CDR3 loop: CASSLATQATGELFF. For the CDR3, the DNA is TGTGCCAGCAGCTTAGCTACTCAGGCCACCGGGGAGCTGTTTTTT.

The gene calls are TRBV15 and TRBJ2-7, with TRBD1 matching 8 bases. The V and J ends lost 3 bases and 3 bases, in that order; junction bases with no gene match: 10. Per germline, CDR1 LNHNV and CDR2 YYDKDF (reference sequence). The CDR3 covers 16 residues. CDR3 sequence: CATSSAGTGLFYEQYF. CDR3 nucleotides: TGTGCCACCAGCAGTGCCGGGACAGGACTCTTCTACGAGCAGTACTTC.

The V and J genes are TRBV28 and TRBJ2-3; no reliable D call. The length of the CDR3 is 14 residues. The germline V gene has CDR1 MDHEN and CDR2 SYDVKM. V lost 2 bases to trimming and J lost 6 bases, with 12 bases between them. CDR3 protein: CASSLQSLGDTQYF. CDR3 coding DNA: TGTGCCAGCAGTTTACAGTCCCTCGGCGATACGCAGTATTTT.

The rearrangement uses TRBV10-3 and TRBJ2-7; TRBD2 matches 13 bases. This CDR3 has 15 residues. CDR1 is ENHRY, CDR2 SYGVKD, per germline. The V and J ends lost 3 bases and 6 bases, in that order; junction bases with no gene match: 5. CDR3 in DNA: TGTGCCATCAGTGACGGACTAGCGGGAGTCCGCGAGCAGTACTTC. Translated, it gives CAISDGLAGVREQYF.

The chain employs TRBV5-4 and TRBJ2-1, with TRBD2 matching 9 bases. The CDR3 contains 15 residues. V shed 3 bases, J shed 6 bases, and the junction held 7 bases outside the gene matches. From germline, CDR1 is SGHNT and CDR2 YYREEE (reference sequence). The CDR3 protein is CASSSVAGDSNEQFF. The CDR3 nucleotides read TGTGCCAGCAGCTCGGTAGCGGGAGATTCCAATGAGCAGTTCTTC.

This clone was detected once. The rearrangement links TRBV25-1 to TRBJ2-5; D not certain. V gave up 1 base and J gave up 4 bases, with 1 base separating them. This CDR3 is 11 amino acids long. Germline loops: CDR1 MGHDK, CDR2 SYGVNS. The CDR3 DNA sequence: TGTGCCAGCAGTGAATCAGAGACCCAGTACTTC. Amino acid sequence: CASSESETQYF.

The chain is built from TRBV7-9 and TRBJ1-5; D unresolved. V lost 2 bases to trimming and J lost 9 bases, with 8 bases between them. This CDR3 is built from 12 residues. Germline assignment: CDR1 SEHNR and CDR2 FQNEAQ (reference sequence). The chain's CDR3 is CASSLPQGPQHF. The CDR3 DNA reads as TGTGCCAGCAGCTTACCCCAAGGGCCCCAGCATTTT.

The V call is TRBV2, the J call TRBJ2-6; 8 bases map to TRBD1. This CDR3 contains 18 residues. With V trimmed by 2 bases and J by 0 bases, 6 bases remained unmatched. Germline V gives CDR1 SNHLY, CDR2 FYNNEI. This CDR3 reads CASSEPRDRFSGANVLTF. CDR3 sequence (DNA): TGTGCCAGCAGTGAACCCCGGGACAGGTTCTCTGGGGCCAACGTCCTGACTTTC.

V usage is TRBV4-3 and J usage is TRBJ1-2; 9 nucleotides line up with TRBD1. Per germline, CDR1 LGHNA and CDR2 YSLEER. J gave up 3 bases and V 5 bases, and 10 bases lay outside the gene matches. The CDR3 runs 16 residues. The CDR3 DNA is TGCGCCAGCAGCTCCCAGGCACAGGGGGCTGACTATGGCTACACCTTC. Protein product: CASSSQAQGADYGYTF.

For the CDR3, the DNA is TGTGCCAGCCATCAGATGAACACTGAAGCTTTCTTT. Translation gives CASHQMNTEAFF. The chain combines TRBV28 with TRBJ1-1; no definite D call. The V end was cut by 8 bases, the J end by 0 bases, with 7 bases between. In germline, CDR1 is MDHEN, CDR2 SYDVKM. There are 12 residues in the CDR3.

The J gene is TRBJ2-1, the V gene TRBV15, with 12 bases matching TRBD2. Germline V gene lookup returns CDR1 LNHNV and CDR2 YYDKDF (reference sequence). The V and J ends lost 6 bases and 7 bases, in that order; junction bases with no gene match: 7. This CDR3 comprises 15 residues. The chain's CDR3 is CATRASSGRGNEQFF. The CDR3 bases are TGTGCCACCAGGGCCTCTAGCGGGAGGGGTAATGAGCAGTTCTTC. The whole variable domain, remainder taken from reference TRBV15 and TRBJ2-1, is DAMVIQNPRYQVTQFGKPVTLSCSQTLNHNVMYWYQQKSSQAPKLLFHYYDKDFNNEADTPDNFQSRRPNTSFCFLDIRSPGLGDTAMYLCATRASSGRGNEQFFGPGTRLTVL.

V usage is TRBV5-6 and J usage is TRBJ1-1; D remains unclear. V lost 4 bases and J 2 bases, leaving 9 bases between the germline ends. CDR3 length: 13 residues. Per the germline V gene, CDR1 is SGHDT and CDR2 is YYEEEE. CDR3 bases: TGTGCCAGCAGCGCCAATTTAAACACTGAAGCTTTCTTT. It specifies CASSANLNTEAFF.

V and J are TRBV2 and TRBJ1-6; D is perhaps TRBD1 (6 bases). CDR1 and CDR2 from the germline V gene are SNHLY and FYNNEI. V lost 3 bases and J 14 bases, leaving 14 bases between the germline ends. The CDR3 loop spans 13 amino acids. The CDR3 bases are TGTGCCAGCAGTGACTCAGGGGAACGGACCCTCCACTTT. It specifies CASSDSGERTLHF.

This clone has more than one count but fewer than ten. The CDR3 loop reads CASSQDEGQGIEAFF. CDR3 nucleotides: TGCGCCAGCAGCCAAGATGAGGGGCAGGGTATTGAAGCTTTCTTT. The chain uses TRBV4-1 and TRBJ1-1; weak D call: TRBD1 (5 bases). The CDR3 is 15 residues long. V was pared by 0 bases and J by 7 bases, with 15 bases between. CDR1 is MGHRA, CDR2 YSYEKL, per germline.

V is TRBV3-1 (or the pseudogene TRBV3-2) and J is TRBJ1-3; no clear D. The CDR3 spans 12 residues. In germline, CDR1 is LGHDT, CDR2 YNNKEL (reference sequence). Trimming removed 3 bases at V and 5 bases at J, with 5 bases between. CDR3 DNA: TGTGCCAGCAGCCAGCTCAGAAACACCATATATTTT. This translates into CASSQLRNTIYF.

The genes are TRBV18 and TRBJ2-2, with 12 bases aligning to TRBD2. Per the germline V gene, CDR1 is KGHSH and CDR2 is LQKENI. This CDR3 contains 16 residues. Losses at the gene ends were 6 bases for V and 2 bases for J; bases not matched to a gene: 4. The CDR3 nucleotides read TGTGCCAGCTCCTTTGGACTAGCGGGAAACACCGGGGAGCTGTTTTTT. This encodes CASSFGLAGNTGELFF.

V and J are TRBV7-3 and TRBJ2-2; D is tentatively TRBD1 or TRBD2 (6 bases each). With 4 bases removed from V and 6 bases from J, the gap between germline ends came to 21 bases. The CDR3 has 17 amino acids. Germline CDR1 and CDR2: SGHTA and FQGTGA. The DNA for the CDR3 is TGTGCCAGCAGCTCCTCTCGGGGAGGCAGGGGCGCCGGGGAGCTGTTTTTT. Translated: CASSSSRGGRGAGELFF.

As DNA, the CDR3 is TGTGCCAGTAGCAGCAAACAGGTTACAACTAATGAAAAACTGTTTTTT. Residues: CASSSKQVTTNEKLFF. The V and J genes are TRBV19 and TRBJ1-4; D might be TRBD1 (5 bases). Germline CDR1 is LNHDA and CDR2 is SQIVND (reference sequence). V was clipped by 6 bases and J by 0 bases, with 14 bases between them. The CDR3 totals 16 residues.

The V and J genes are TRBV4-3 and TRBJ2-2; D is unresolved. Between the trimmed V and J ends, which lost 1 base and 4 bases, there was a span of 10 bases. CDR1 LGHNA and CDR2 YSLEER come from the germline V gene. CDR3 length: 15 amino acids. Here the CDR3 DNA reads TGCGCCAGCAGCCAAGGCTATAGTGTCACCGGGGAGCTGTTTTTT. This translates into CASSQGYSVTGELFF.

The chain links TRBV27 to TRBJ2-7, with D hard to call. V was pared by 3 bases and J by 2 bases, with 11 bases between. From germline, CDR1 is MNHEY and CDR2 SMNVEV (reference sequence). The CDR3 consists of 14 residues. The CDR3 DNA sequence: TGTGCCAGCAGTTTGTCAGGTGCTACCTACGAGCAGTACTTC. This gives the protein CASSLSGATYEQYF.